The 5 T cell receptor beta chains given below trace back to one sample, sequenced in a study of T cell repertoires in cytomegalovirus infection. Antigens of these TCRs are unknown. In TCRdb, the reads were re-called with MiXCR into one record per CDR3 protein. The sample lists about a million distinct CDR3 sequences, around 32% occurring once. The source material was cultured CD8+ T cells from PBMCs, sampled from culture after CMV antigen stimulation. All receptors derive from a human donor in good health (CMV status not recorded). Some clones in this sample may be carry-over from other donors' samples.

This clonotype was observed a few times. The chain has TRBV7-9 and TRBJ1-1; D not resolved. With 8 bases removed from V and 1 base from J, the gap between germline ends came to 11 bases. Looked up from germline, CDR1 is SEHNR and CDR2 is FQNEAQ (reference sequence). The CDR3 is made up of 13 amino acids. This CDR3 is CASDPAANTEAFF. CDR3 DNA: TGTGCCAGCGATCCCGCAGCGAACACTGAAGCTTTCTTT.

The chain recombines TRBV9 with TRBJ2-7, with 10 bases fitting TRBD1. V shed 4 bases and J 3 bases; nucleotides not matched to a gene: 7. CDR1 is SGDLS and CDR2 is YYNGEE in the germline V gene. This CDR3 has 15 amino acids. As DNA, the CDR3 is TGTGCCAGCAGCAAAGCTCGGGACAGGGGCTACGAGCAGTACTTC. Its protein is CASSKARDRGYEQYF. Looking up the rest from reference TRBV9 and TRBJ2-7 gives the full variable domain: DSGVTQTPKHLITATGQRVTLRCSPRSGDLSVYWYQQSLDQGLQFLIQYYNGEERAKGNILERFSAQQFPDLHSELNLSSLELGDSALYFCASSKARDRGYEQYFGPGTRLTVT.

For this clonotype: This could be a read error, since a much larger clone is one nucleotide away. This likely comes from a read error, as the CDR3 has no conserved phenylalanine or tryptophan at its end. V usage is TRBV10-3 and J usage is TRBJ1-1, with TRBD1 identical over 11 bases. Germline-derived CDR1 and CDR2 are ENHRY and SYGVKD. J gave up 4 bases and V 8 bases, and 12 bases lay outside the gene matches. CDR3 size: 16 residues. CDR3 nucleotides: TGTGCCATCTCGCCCGAGGGACAGGGGGTATCCACTGAAGCTTTCCTT. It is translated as CAISPEGQGVSTEAFL.

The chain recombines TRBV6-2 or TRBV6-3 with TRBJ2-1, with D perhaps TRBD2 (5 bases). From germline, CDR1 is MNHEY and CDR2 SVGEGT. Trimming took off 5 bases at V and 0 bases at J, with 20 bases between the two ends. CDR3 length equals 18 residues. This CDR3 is CASSTPIYSESSYNEQFF. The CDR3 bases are TGTGCCAGCAGTACCCCCATTTATAGCGAGAGCTCCTACAATGAGCAGTTCTTC.

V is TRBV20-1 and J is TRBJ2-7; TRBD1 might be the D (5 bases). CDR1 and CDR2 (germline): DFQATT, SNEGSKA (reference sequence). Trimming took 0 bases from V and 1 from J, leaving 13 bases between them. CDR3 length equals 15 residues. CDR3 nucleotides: TGCAGTGCTAGAGATCCCCTCAGGGTATCCTACGAGCAGTACTTC. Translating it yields CSARDPLRVSYEQYF.